Below are 4 T cell receptor beta chains sequenced from a single sample in a study of blood T cell repertoires in COVID-19. Method: immunoSEQ multiplex PCR; TCRdb's copy keeps in-frame clones and lacks some. The sample records approximately 310,000 clones, roughly 87% being singletons. The source material was peripheral blood. These receptors originate from a man between 50 and 59 years old with active or convalescent COVID-19.

The rearrangement joins TRBV19 to TRBJ1-1; D unclear. Trimming left V 5 bases short and J 2 bases short, with 15 bases between. Germline CDR1 LNHDA, CDR2 SQIVND (reference sequence). The CDR3 spans 15 residues. The CDR3 here is CASSRAPVINTEAFF. The CDR3 DNA sequence: TGTGCCAGTAGTCGCGCACCGGTCATCAACACTGAAGCTTTCTTT.

This clone was found a few times. The chain uses TRBV2 and TRBJ1-2; D might be TRBD1 (6 bases). Germline CDR1 and CDR2: SNHLY and FYNNEI. The length of the CDR3 is 15 residues. The V gene lost 7 bases and the J gene lost 3 bases, with 18 bases spanning the gap. The CDR3 loop is CASTPSATGYYGYTF. The CDR3 region has the DNA TGTGCCAGCACACCATCGGCGACAGGATACTATGGCTACACCTTC.

This chain links TRBV14 with TRBJ2-6; TRBD1 agrees at 8 bases. Germline lookup yields CDR1 SGHDN and CDR2 FVKESK. Trimming removed 4 bases from V and 3 bases from J; junction bases left unmatched: 8. This CDR3 is built from 17 residues. The CDR3 sequence is CASSPYNGQGGANVLTF. CDR3 nucleotides: TGTGCCAGCAGCCCGTACAACGGACAGGGTGGGGCCAACGTCCTGACTTTC.

The rearrangement joins TRBV15 to TRBJ2-1, with D unresolved. CDR3 length equals 16 residues. Trimming shortened V by 2 bases and J by 0 bases, and 11 bases separated the two germline ends. The germline V gene encodes CDR1 LNHNV and CDR2 YYDKDF (reference sequence). CDR3 nucleotides: TGTGCCACCAGCAGACCTTACGCGAGCTCCTACAATGAGCAGTTCTTC. Amino acids: CATSRPYASSYNEQFF.